This TCR beta chain was captured by sequencing in a study of cytomegalovirus exposure and HLA in healthy donors (dated by TCRdb to about 2017). About the study as a whole: In an earlier analysis of roughly 500 of the donors, 276 Gb of sequence data and roughly 100 million unique TCR beta sequences from roughly 180 million T cells were reported. The T cell repertoires of several hundred subjects were profiled by immunosequencing and related to cytomegalovirus serostatus. The number of donors typed differed by locus, with roughly 620-630 for A, B, C, DRB1 and DQB1, over 500 for DQA1, about 610 for DPA1, and under 490 for DPB1. An early release covering about 600 HLA-typed donors comprised about 290 gigabases of sequencing data and around 86 million unique TCR sequences. Of the 350 to 450 genotyped donors, 81% fell in the genetic ancestry cluster associated with self-reported Caucasian donors. Roughly 5 DR-DQ haplotypes were handled as single units for association and clustering, since linkage in the cohort was strong. Donor age, sex, ethnicity and CMV serostatus were compiled alongside the repertoire data. HLA typing covered class I and class II loci at four-digit resolution. The study combined high-throughput TCR immunosequencing, statistical association of individual TCRs with disease status, and machine learning to predict cytomegalovirus infection status. A later analysis re-examined previously published TCR beta repertoires from more than 600 donors and added high-resolution HLA genotyping to investigate patterns of TCR occurrence. In a later genetic analysis, genome-wide SNP genotypes for about 55% of the roughly 670 donors were used, and that subset was treated as a discovery cohort. To decide whether each TCR beta V gene segment behaved as functional or pseudogenic, an earlier analysis of several hundred of the donors relied on high-throughput TCR beta sequencing. The later analysis used no new phenotypic data to find candidate immune exposures, relying instead on TCR beta sequences and their occurrence across donors. Every repertoire in the discovery cohort had been generated on one and the same sequencing platform. In addition to the first cohort of 666 subjects, a separate validation cohort of approximately 130 different subjects was used. Among about 400 genotyped donors of the cohort, an average of around 250,000 unique TCR beta nucleotide sequences was sequenced per donor, of which 15% to 20% were non-productive. The study aimed to test whether cataloging public T cell receptors could reveal signatures of past pathogen exposure. Overall results and qualifications from the work: The sequencing pipeline was judged likely to have produced a cluster of highly shared sequence variants as a technical artifact. Because counts were too low, about 18 rarely observed V segments, including chromosome 9 orphons, were excluded from the earlier analysis of fewer than 650 of the donors. A later analysis found that most CMV-associated TCR beta chains appeared HLA-restricted, with HLA associations seemingly driven largely by CMV exposure. In a later analysis, TCR association rates were found to vary across HLA loci, with the most associated TCRs seen for DRB1 alleles and the fewest for HLA-C alleles. A later analysis found that HLA-associated TCR beta chains were more clonally expanded and had lower generation probabilities than equally common non-associated chains. The study listed 150 to 200 TCR beta chains as associated with cytomegalovirus. In vitro tests confirmed that three of the cytomegalovirus-associated TCR beta chains recognize cytomegalovirus antigens. Sequencing depth was assumed to be roughly uniform across donors in the presence/absence analyses, though that assumption may not hold. The 87-base-pair reads could not distinguish some IMGT-functional V segments, including TRBV6-2 and TRBV6-3, so those segments were excluded. A further reported finding was that TCR beta sequences accurately predicted the HLA-A and HLA-B alleles for most subjects in the first cohort. Broadly in line with IMGT annotations, most TCR beta V segments showed up in productive rearrangements about 87% or about 30% of the time in an earlier analysis of 587 of the donors. Strong co-occurrence of HLA alleles, especially DR and DQ, made assigning TCR associations to individual alleles difficult. Compared with the approximately 670-donor mean, donors in an Asian-associated ancestry cluster had fewer N-insertions in productive TCRs, according to a later genetic analysis. A later analysis reported that several top co-occurrence clusters appeared linked to parvovirus B19, influenza, CMV and Epstein-Barr virus. The classifier was reported to diagnose cytomegalovirus status with high specificity and sensitivity in both the original and validation cohorts. The authors suggested that the approach could potentially be generalized to other disease states and immunological phenotypes. A later genetic analysis associated a missense DCLRE1C variant with V-gene and J-gene trimming of TCR beta chains, and an independent cohort replicated the association. For the cohort, immune exposure information was limited to CMV serostatus. Across donors, most TCR sequences were observed very rarely, whereas some public TCRs were present in many individuals. Correlated functional status among segregating V segments might reflect linkage disequilibrium, but an unknown experimental factor could not be ruled out. In this cohort, only TCR beta chains were sequenced, and detectable features were limited by the absence of alpha or paired-chain data. Specific HLA alleles were associated with 15,000 to 20,000 TCR beta sequences at a false discovery rate of 0.05 in a later analysis. Because HLA typing was missing for some donors at each locus, association tests included only the typed subset.

Library preparation was by the immunoSEQ multiplex PCR assay. For the multiplex PCR, a mixture combining 60 forward primers for TCR Vbeta segments and 13 reverse primers for TCR Jbeta segments was used. The CDR3 region of rearranged TCR beta genes was amplified from genomic DNA by a multiplex PCR assay. The Illumina HiSeq System was used to sequence the amplified TCR beta libraries as 87-base-pair reads. On the study's bioinformatics: A later analysis counted approximately 84 million unique TCR beta chains across the 550 to 800 repertoires, and about 10 million of these chains were shared by at least two donors. Raw reads were error-corrected and collapsed into unique sequences with a nearest-neighbor algorithm that merged closely related sequences to remove PCR and sequencing errors. To assign V, D and J gene segments, CDR3 sequences were aligned to IMGT reference sequences. For a sequence to be retained, at least a six-nucleotide match to both a V gene segment and a J gene segment was required. A rearrangement counted as productive if the CDR3 had no stop codons and remained in frame with V and J, and every other rearrangement counted as non-productive. Following IMGT convention, CDR3 was defined as the stretch from the second conserved V-encoded cysteine to the conserved J-encoded phenylalanine. The earlier analysis of 500 to 750 of the donors excluded any sequence lacking an unambiguous match to a single V gene segment. In an earlier analysis of about 590 of the donors, a V segment was called functional when productive rearrangements were above 56.7%, and segregating when the standard deviation between donors exceeded 5%. A statistical classification framework was developed to diagnose cytomegalovirus status using the catalog of TCR beta chain sequences. A later analysis assigned V and J genes by comparing TCR nucleotide sequences with IMGT/GENE-DB human TR gene sequences. Using the TCRdist pipeline, a later analysis assigned CDR3 sequences along with most-parsimonious VDJ recombination scenarios. In a later analysis, every TCR beta chain was defined by the combination of its CDR3 amino acid sequence and its V-gene family, and reads without a unique V-gene family were dropped. A later analysis removed 592 highly shared, low-generation-probability nucleotide sequences to deal with suspected cross-contamination and a sequencing artifact. A later analysis calculated a clonal expansion index for each public chain from normalized within-repertoire ranks of inferred template counts. In a later analysis, generation probabilities were computed using a VDJ recombination model fitted to out-of-frame rearrangements, and the results were checked against IGoR. In a later analysis, hypergeometric tests were used to score TCR-TCR, TCR-HLA and TCR-CMV co-occurrence, with a repertoire-size bias correction applied to TCR pairs. False discovery rates were estimated in a later analysis by permuting HLA or CMV assignments 20 times. A later analysis grouped co-occurring TCRs with DBSCAN, adding TCRdist sequence similarity when clustering within HLA-allele-positive subsets. Repertoires with fewer than 30,000 or more than 120,000 public chains, plus five repertoires with anomalous nucleotide sharing, were excluded from co-occurrence clustering. The table comes from immuneACCESS by way of TCRdb, which keeps in-frame sequences with V and J called. Part of the clones is missing from these tables; in studies checked, under half for an unresolved V gene and the rest for unknown reasons. The DNA gave D and trimming, while V, J and clone size come from that table. For this sample the table gives 150,000 to 200,000 clones, of which roughly 88% were detected only once. Clones ranked in the top ten supply roughly 9.3% of the sample.

The cohort consisted of 666 healthy bone marrow donors. All cohort members were sampled while nominally healthy, although unrecorded immune exposures were likely present. The donor tested CMV seropositive, placing the donor among the 289 seropositive members of the cohort. Every donor gave a peripheral blood sample, and the peripheral blood mononuclear cells from that sample were used for TCR beta sequencing. The Qiagen DNeasy Blood Extraction Kit was used to extract genomic DNA from the blood cell samples. Trimmed from V: 4 bases; trimmed from J: 4 bases; junction bases lacking a gene match: 5. The CDR3 sequence holds 15 residues, the cysteine and phenylalanine included. Only the CDR3 region is kept as DNA, spanning 45 bases read in frame from base 1. CDR1 and CDR2, per the germline V gene, are MNHNS and SASEGT. For this clone: Which antigen it targets is not known. Per-nucleotide qualities are absent, and no much larger clonotype sits a single base away.

This TCR derives from a man aged 18-30 years in good health and CMV-seropositive. The sample comprised PBMCs. The rearrangement joined TRBV6-1 to TRBJ1-5, with 9 bases in between that match TRBD1. The sequenced DNA: TGTGCCAGCAGTGGGGGACAGGGTCCTAATCAGCCCCAGCATTTT. The translation is CASSGGQGPNQPQHF.